Described below is a single TCR beta chain sequence and its context. The antigen is not known. Libraries were prepared by immunoSEQ multiplex PCR; TCRdb keeps only in-frame clonotypes and omits some of them. The sample includes around 1.9 million clones, 90% to 95% of them seen just once. This sample stems from a study of shared clonotypes between healthy human individuals. Across the study: Contributing individuals were two females and three males aged 18 to 49. Whole-study findings and limits: Generally, naive subsets (rather than memory subsets) showed larger estimated richness. Among non-shared clonotypes, generation probabilities were lower than among those shared by all four donors.

Terminally differentiated effector memory CD45RA+ cells were excluded by CCR7 positive selection of CD45RO-negative cells. Trimming stripped 1 base from V and 2 bases from J, with 12 bases between. CDR1 and CDR2 from the germline V gene are MNHEY and SMNVEV (reference sequence). The CDR3 is 15 residues long. The chain combines TRBV27 with TRBJ2-7; a weak D match, TRBD1 (6 bases). This TCR was recovered from a man aged 18 to 30 in good health. Some clones in this sample may be carry-over from other donors' samples. Sample: naive CD8+ T cells from PBMCs. CDR3 amino acids: CASSLLTGTTYEQYF. In nucleotides, the CDR3 is TGTGCCAGCAGTTTATTGACAGGCACTACCTACGAGCAGTACTTC.